A selection of T cell receptor beta chains follows, all from one sample in a study of control samples from healthy donors and cancer patients. Clones were read by immunoSEQ multiplex PCR, and TCRdb kept only the in-frame ones, dropping some. The sample includes 90,000 to 130,000 clones, roughly 90% seen only once; the top ten take 3.5% to 4%. The material sequenced was PBMCs. The receptor set was obtained from an older woman with lung cancer. CDR3s include the opening cysteine and the closing phenylalanine or tryptophan. A D gene is named only where the DNA matches it firmly. The listing skips clone size in some rows; elsewhere it reads once, few, many or a size class.

clone size	V gene	D gene	CDR3 length	J gene	CDR3 DNA	CDR3 protein
-	TRBV20-1	-	15	TRBJ1-6	TGCAGTGCTAGTAGGTCAGGGCGCGGAGATTCACCCCTCCACTTT	CSASRSGRGDSPLHF
-	TRBV24-1	-	18	TRBJ2-1	TGTGCCACCAGTGATACCAGGGGAATTCCAAGCTCCTACAATGAGCAGTTCTTC	CATSDTRGIPSSYNEQFF
-	TRBV5-1	TRBD1	13	TRBJ2-7	TGCGCCAGCAGCTTACGACAGGGCTACGAGCAGTACTTC	CASSLRQGYEQYF
-	TRBV5-1	-	14	TRBJ1-1	TGCGCCAGCAGCTTGGAACAGTTGAACACTGAAGCTTTCTTT	CASSLEQLNTEAFF
-	TRBV7-9	TRBD1	17	TRBJ1-1	TGTGCCAGCAGCTTAGGAGTAGGGGGCCCGACGAACACTGAAGCTTTCTTT	CASSLGVGGPTNTEAFF
-	TRBV28	TRBD1	15	TRBJ1-1	TGTGCCAGCAGCAACCAGGGGGACATGAACACTGAAGCTTTCTTT	CASSNQGDMNTEAFF
-	TRBV2	TRBD1	15	TRBJ2-3	TGTGCCAGCAGTGAAGGGACAGGGGGTCCAGATACGCAGTATTTT	CASSEGTGGPDTQYF
few	TRBV6-5	TRBD1	14	TRBJ1-6	TGTGCCAGCAATCTCGGACAGGGTGATTCACCCCTCCACTTT	CASNLGQGDSPLHF
-	TRBV27	TRBD1	16	TRBJ1-6	TGTGCCAGCAGTCCTCGGGACAGGGGGAATAATTCACCCCTCCACTTT	CASSPRDRGNNSPLHF
-	TRBV2	-	14	TRBJ1-5	TGTGCCAGCAGAGGGGCCGAGAGCAATCAGCCCCAGCATTTT	CASRGAESNQPQHF
-	TRBV2	TRBD2	15	TRBJ2-5	TGTGCCAGCAGTGGGGCTAGCGGGAGTGGTGAGACCCAGTACTTC	CASSGASGSGETQYF
-	TRBV11-3	TRBD2	17	TRBJ2-1	TGTGCCAGCAGCCTAGGGGCGTCGGGGGGGCCCTTTGAGGAGCAGTTCTTC	CASSLGASGGPFEEQFF
few	TRBV4-2	-	14	TRBJ2-7	TGTGCCAGCAGCCAAGGAATTTTTGACTACGAGCAGTACTTC	CASSQGIFDYEQYF
-	TRBV2	-	15	TRBJ1-2	TGTGCCAGCAGTGATGAAAGCGGGATTAACTATGGCTACACCTTC	CASSDESGINYGYTF
-	TRBV6-5	-	13	TRBJ2-7	TGTGCCAGCAGCACCTTCTTAGGGAAGGAGCAGTACTTC	CASSTFLGKEQYF
-	TRBV11-3	-	15	TRBJ2-1	TGTGCCAGCAGCTTATATCCCCCGGCCGGGTATGAGCAGTTCTTC	CASSLYPPAGYEQFF
-	TRBV6-6	-	13	TRBJ1-2	TGTGCCAGCAGTTACTCAGGAAGGAATGGCTACACCTTC	CASSYSGRNGYTF
-	TRBV5-6	TRBD1	16	TRBJ2-1	TGTGCCAGCAGCTTGGCTGGGACAGGGATTTACAATGAGCAGTTCTTC	CASSLAGTGIYNEQFF
once	TRBV27	-	14	TRBJ2-5	TGTGCCAGCAGTTACGGGGGTTACCAAGAGACCCAGTACTTC	CASSYGGYQETQYF
-	TRBV3-1/TRBV3-2	TRBD2	14	TRBJ2-2	TGTGCCAGCAGCCCCCATAGCGGGAGTGGTAAGCTGTTTTTT	CASSPHSGSGKLFF
-	TRBV5-4	-	12	TRBJ2-5	TGTGCCAGCAGATTGGACGGAGAGACCCAGTACTTC	CASRLDGETQYF
once	TRBV11-3	TRBD1	14	TRBJ1-1	TGTGCCAGCAGCCTACAGGGGGCGAACACTGAAGCTTTCTTT	CASSLQGANTEAFF
-	TRBV9	-	15	TRBJ1-4	TGTGCCAGCAGCGTAGGGGACCTAACTGGGGAAAAACTGTTTTTT	CASSVGDLTGEKLFF
-	TRBV9	-	17	TRBJ1-1	TGTGCCAGCAGCGTAGGACTTTCGCTGGCCGGGGGCACTGAAGCTTTCTTT	CASSVGLSLAGGTEAFF
-	TRBV3-1/TRBV3-2	TRBD1	17	TRBJ1-6	TGTGCCAGCAGCCAAGAGGCAGGGGGCGCGTATAATTCACCCCTCCACTTT	CASSQEAGGAYNSPLHF
-	TRBV2	-	14	TRBJ2-7	TGTGCCAGCAGTGAAGTTAAGGGTCCGGGCGAGCAGTACTTC	CASSEVKGPGEQYF
-	TRBV5-1	TRBD2	15	TRBJ2-5	TGCGCCAGCAGCTCGGGACTAGCGGGGAAAGAGACCCAGTACTTC	CASSSGLAGKETQYF
-	TRBV7-8	-	14	TRBJ2-5	TGTGCCAGCAGCTTAGCACTCTGGGGCGAGACCCAGTACTTC	CASSLALWGETQYF
-	TRBV4-1	-	14	TRBJ2-3	TGCGCCAGCAGCCAAGGGGTTCTGCGGGATACGCAGTATTTT	CASSQGVLRDTQYF
-	TRBV14	-	15	TRBJ2-7	TGTGCCAGCAGCCAGCTACGTACTCCTGACTACGAGCAGTACTTC	CASSQLRTPDYEQYF